The clone carrying this T cell receptor (beta chain) was counted a single time. Its specificity is not known. These data come from a study of long-term antiretroviral therapy in people with HIV. Broader study findings: Unavailable data included ART adherence, viral resistance and therapy changes (switches in treatment). In HIV, the repertoires covered a tighter span of CDR3 lengths than in controls.

V dropped 7 bases and J dropped 13; count of bases not matched to a gene: 8. CDR1 is MNHEY and CDR2 is SVGAGI in the germline V gene. This CDR3 comprises 12 residues. Version v3.0 of the immunoSEQ assay was performed at survey level. Sequenced by immunoSEQ multiplex PCR; TCRdb stores in-frame clones only, minus some. The table lists 20,000 to 25,000 clones, approximately 76% of them singletons, with 12% in the top ten. Specimen: unsorted PBMCs, collected around 1.7 years before starting antiretroviral therapy. The V gene is TRBV6-5, the J gene TRBJ2-1, with 9 bases matching TRBD2. The sequence was obtained from a woman aged 40 to 50 with HIV. This chain's CDR3 is CASIGSGSFQFF. Here the CDR3 DNA reads TGTGCCAGCATTGGTAGCGGGAGTTTCCAGTTCTTC.